Sequencing of this T cell receptor beta chain was carried out in a study of shared T cell receptors in the human thymus. Sequenced by immunoSEQ multiplex PCR; TCRdb stores in-frame clones only, minus some. Altogether 500,000 to 550,000 clones are present, around 78% being singletons, with the ten largest covering about 0.014%. The V gene lost 1 base and the J gene lost 0 bases, with 7 bases spanning the gap. The CDR3 is 15 amino acids. Per the germline V gene, CDR1 is LNHNV and CDR2 is YYDKDF (reference sequence). These sequences were also reported in another study, on human thymus T cells. Per that paper: Thymus tissue was removed during corrective cardiac surgery. Thymic and blood repertoires seemed to show skewed V and J gene use.

The chain carries TRBV15 and TRBJ1-5, with D uncertain. This receptor was identified in a boy under three years old with a congenital heart defect. The sample consisted of thymocytes. The CDR3 DNA sequence: TGTGCCACCAGCAGAGGCGGGGATAGCAATCAGCCCCAGCATTTT. Translation gives CATSRGGDSNQPQHF.